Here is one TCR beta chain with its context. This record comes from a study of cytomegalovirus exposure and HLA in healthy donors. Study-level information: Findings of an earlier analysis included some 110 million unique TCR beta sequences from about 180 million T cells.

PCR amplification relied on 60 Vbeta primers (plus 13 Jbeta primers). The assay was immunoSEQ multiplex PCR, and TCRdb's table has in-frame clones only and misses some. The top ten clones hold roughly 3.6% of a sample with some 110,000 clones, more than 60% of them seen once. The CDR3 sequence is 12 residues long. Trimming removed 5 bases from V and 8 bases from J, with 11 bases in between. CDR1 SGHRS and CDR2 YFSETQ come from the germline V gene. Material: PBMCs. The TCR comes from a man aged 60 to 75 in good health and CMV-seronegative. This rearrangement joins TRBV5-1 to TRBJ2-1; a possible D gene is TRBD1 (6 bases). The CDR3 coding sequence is TGCGCCAGCAGGGGGGCCGGGGATGAGCAGTTCTTC. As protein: CASRGAGDEQFF.